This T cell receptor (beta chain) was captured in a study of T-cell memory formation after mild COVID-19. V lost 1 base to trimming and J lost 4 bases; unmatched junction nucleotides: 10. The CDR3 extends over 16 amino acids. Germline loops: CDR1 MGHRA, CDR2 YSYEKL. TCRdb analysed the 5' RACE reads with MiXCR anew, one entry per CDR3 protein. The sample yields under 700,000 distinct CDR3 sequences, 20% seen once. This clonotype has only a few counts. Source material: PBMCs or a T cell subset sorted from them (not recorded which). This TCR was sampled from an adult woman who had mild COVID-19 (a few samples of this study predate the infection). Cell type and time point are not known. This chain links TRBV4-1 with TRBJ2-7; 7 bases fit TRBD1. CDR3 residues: CASSQGFGTEVYEQYF. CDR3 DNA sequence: TGCGCCAGCAGCCAAGGTTTCGGGACAGAAGTTTACGAGCAGTACTTC.